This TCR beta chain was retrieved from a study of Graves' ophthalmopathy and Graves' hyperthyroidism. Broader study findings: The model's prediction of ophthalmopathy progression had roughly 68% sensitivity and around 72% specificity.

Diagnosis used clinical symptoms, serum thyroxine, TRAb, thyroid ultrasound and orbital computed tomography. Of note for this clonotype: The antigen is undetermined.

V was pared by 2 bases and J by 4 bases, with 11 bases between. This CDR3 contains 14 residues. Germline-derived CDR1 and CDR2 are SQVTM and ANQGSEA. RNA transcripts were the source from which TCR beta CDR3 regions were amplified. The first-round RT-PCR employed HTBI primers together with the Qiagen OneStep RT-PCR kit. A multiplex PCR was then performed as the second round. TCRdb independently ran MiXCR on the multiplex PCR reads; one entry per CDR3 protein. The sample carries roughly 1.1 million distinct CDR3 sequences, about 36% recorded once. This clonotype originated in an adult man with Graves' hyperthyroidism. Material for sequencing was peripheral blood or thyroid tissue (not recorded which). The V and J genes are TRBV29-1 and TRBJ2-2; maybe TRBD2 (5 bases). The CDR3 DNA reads TGCAGCGTTGAAACTAGGGATCTCACCGGGGAGCTGTTTTTT. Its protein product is CSVETRDLTGELFF.